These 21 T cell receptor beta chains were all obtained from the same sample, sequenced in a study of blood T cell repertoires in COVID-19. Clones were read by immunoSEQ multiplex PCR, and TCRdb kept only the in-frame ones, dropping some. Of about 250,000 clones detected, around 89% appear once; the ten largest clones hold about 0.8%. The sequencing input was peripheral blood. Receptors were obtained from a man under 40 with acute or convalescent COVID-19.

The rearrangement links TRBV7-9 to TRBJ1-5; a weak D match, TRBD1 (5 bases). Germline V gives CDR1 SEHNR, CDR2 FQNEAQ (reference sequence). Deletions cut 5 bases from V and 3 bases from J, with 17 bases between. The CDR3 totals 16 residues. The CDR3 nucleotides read TGTGCCAGCAGCCCGGGCCAGGGAGGCCCCAATCAGCCCCAGCATTTT. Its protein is CASSPGQGGPNQPQHF.

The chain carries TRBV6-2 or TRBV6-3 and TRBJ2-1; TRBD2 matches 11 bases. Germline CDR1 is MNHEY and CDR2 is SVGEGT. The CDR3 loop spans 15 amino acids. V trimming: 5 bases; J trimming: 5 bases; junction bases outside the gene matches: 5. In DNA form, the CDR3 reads TGTGCCAGCAGTCTTAGCGGGAGGGAAAACAATGAGCAGTTCTTC. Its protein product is CASSLSGRENNEQFF.

The CDR3 loop reads CASSLGLARNTGELFF. In DNA, the CDR3 is TGTGCCAGCAGCCTGGGACTAGCGAGGAACACCGGGGAGCTGTTTTTT. The chain is built from TRBV3-1 (or the pseudogene TRBV3-2) and TRBJ2-2; TRBD2 aligns across 10 bases. V lost 4 bases to trimming and J lost 1 base; unmatched junction nucleotides: 3. Per the germline V gene, CDR1 is LGHDT and CDR2 is YNNKEL (reference sequence). The CDR3 runs 16 residues.

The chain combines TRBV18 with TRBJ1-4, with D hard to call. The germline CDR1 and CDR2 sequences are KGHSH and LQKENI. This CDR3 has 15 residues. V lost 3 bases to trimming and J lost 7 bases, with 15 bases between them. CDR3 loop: CASSPNGEGVEKLFF. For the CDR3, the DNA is TGTGCCAGCTCACCGAACGGAGAAGGAGTTGAAAAACTGTTTTTT.

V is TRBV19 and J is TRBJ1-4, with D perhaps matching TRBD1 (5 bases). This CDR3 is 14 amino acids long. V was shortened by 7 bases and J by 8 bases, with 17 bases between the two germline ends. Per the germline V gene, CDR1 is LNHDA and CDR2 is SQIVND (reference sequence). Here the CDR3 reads CASTSVGRGEKLFF. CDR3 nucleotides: TGTGCCAGTACCTCGGTCGGGCGGGGCGAAAAACTGTTTTTT.

The CDR3 loop is CASRDRRGDPYEQYF. The CDR3 region has the DNA TGTGCCAGCAGGGACAGACGGGGGGACCCCTACGAGCAGTACTTC. This chain connects TRBV28 to TRBJ2-7, with D tentatively TRBD2 (7 bases). CDR1 is MDHEN and CDR2 is SYDVKM in the germline V gene. Trimming left V 6 bases short and J 2 bases short, with 17 bases between. The CDR3 sequence is 15 residues long.

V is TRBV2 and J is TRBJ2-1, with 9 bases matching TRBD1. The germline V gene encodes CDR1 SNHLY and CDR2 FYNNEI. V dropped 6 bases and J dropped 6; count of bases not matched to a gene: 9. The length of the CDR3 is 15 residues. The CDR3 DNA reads TGTGCCAGCAGCGTTGGTGGGACAGGGCGCAATGAGCAGTTCTTC. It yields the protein CASSVGGTGRNEQFF. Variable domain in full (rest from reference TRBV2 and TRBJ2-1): EPEVTQTPSHQVTQMGQEVILRCVPISNHLYFYWYRQILGQKVEFLVSFYNNEISEKSEIFDDQFSVERPDGSNFTLKIRSTKLEDSAMYFCASSVGGTGRNEQFFGPGTRLTVL.

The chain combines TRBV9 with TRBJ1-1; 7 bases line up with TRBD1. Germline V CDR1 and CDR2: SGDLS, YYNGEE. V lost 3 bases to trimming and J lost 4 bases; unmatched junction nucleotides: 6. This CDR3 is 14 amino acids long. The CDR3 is CASSEHRGITEAFF. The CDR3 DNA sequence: TGTGCCAGCAGCGAACACAGGGGAATCACTGAAGCTTTCTTT. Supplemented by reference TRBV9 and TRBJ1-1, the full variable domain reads DSGVTQTPKHLITATGQRVTLRCSPRSGDLSVYWYQQSLDQGLQFLIQYYNGEERAKGNILERFSAQQFPDLHSELNLSSLELGDSALYFCASSEHRGITEAFFGQGTRLTVV.

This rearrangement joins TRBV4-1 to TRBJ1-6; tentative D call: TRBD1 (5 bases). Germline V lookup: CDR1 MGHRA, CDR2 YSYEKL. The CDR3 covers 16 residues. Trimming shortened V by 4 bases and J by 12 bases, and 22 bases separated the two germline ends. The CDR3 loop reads CASSRRAGSGGGPLHF. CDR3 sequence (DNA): TGCGCCAGCAGCCGAAGAGCCGGGTCCGGGGGGGGACCCCTCCACTTT.

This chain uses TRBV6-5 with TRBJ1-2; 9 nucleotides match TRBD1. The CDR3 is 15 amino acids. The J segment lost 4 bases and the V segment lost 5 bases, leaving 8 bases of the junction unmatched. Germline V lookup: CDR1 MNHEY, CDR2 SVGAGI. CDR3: CASSPRQGVTYGYTF. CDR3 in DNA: TGTGCCAGCAGTCCCCGACAGGGGGTAACCTATGGCTACACCTTC.

The CDR3 region has the DNA TGTGCCAGTAGTGTGATCACAGGGACGGCTTTCTTT. Translated: CASSVITGTAFF. This chain connects TRBV19 to TRBJ1-1; D perhaps matches TRBD1 (6 bases). Trimming took 5 bases from V and 11 from J, leaving 15 bases between them. CDR1 and CDR2 (germline): LNHDA, SQIVND (reference sequence). The CDR3 spans 12 residues.

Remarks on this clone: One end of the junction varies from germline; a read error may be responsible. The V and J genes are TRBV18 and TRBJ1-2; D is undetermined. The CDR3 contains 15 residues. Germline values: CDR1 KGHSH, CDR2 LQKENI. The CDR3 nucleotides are TGTGCCAGCTCACCTGCCGGGTTACCTAACCATGGCTACACCTTC. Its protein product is CASSPAGLPNHGYTF.

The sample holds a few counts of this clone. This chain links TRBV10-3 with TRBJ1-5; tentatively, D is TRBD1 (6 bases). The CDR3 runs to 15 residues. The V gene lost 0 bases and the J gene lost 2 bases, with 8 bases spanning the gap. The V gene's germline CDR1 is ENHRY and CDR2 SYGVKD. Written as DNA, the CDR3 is TGTGCCATCAGTGAGTCGGACAGTGGCAATCAGCCCCAGCATTTT. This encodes CAISESDSGNQPQHF.

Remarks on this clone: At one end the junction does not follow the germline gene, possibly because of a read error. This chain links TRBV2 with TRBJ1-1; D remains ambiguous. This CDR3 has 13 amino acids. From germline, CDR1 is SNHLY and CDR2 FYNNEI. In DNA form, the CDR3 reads TGTGCCAGCAGAGAAGAAGCGAACACTGAAGCTTTCTTT. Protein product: CASREEANTEAFF.

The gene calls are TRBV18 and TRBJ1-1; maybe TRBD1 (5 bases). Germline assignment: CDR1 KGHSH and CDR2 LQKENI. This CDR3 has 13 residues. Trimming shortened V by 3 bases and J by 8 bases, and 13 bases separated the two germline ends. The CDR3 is CASSPQTELEAFF. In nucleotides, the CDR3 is TGTGCCAGCTCACCTCAGACAGAGCTAGAAGCTTTCTTT. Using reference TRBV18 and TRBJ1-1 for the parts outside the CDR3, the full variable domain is NAGVMQNPRHLVRRRGQEARLRCSPMKGHSHVYWYRQLPEEGLKFMVYLQKENIIDESGMPKERFSAEFPKEGPSILRIQQVVRGDSAAYFCASSPQTELEAFFGQGTRLTVV.

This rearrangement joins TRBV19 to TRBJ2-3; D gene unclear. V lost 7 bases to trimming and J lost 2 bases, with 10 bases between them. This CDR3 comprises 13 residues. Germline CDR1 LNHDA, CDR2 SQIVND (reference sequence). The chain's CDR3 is CASNGGYTDTQYF. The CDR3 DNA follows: TGTGCCAGTAACGGCGGCTACACAGATACGCAGTATTTT.

CDR3 in amino acids: CASRGAGTGTNSPLHF. In DNA form, the CDR3 reads TGTGCCAGCAGGGGGGCCGGGACAGGGACTAATTCACCCCTCCACTTT. This chain uses TRBV5-6 with TRBJ1-6, with 9 positions matching TRBD1. Germline CDR1 is SGHDT and CDR2 is YYEEEE. The CDR3 loop spans 16 amino acids. The trim removed 5 bases at V and 6 bases at J, leaving 9 bases unmatched.

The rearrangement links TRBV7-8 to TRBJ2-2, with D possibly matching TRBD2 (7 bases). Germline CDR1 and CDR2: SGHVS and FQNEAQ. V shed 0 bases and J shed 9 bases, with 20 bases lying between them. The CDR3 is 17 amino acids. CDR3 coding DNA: TGTGCCAGCAGCTTAGCGGCGGGTGGGGGGGCCGTGCGGGAGCTGTTTTTT. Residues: CASSLAAGGGAVRELFF. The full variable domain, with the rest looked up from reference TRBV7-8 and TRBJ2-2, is GAGVSQSPRYKVAKRGQDVALRCDPISGHVSLFWYQQALGQGPEFLTYFQNEAQLDKSGLPSDRFFAERPEGSVSTLKIQRTQQEDSAVYLCASSLAAGGGAVRELFFGEGSRLTVL.

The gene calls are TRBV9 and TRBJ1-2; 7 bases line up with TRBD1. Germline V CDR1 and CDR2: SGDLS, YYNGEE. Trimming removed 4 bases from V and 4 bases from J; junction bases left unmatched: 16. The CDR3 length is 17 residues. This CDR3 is CASSPAFLRGRIYGYTF. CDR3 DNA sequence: TGTGCCAGCAGCCCAGCCTTCCTCAGGGGGAGAATCTATGGCTACACCTTC. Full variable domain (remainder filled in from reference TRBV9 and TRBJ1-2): DSGVTQTPKHLITATGQRVTLRCSPRSGDLSVYWYQQSLDQGLQFLIQYYNGEERAKGNILERFSAQQFPDLHSELNLSSLELGDSALYFCASSPAFLRGRIYGYTFGSGTRLTVV.

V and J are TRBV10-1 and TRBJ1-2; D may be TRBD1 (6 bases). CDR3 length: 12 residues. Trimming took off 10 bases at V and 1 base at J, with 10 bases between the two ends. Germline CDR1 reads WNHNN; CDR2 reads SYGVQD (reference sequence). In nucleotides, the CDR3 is TGCGCCACCTCGGACAGTAACTATGGCTACACCTTC. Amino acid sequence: CATSDSNYGYTF.

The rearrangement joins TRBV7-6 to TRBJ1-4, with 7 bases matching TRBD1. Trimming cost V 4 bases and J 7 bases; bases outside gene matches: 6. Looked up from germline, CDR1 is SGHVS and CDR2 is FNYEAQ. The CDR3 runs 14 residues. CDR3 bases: TGTGCCAGCAGCTCGACGACAGGGATTGAAAAACTGTTTTTT. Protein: CASSSTTGIEKLFF. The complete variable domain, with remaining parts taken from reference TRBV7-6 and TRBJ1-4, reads GAGVSQSPRYKVTKRGQDVALRCDPISGHVSLYWYRQALGQGPEFLTYFNYEAQQDKSGLPNDRFSAERPEGSISTLTIQRTEQRDSAMYRCASSSTTGIEKLFFGSGTQLSVL.